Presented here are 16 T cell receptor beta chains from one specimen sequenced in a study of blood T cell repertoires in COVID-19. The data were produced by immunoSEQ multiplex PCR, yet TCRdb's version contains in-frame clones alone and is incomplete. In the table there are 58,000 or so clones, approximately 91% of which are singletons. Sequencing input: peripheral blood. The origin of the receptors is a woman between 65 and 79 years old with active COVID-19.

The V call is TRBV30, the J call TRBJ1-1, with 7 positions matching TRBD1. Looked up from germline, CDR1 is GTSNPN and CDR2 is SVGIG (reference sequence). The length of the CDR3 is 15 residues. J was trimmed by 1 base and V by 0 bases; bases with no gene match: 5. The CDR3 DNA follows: TGTGCCTGGAGTGTACTGCAGGGGGAGAACACTGAAGCTTTCTTT. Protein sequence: CAWSVLQGENTEAFF.

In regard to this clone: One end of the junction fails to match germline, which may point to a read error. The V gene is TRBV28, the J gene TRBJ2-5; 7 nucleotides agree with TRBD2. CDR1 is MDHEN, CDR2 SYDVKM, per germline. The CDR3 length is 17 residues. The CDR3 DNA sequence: TGTGCCAGCAGTAGACCCCTGTTCGGGAGGTTAATTGAGACCCAATACTTC. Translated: CASSRPLFGRLIETQYF.

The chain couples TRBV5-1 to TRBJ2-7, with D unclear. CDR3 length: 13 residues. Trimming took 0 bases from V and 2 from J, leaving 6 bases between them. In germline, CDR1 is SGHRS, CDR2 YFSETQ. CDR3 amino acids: CASSLADTYEQYF. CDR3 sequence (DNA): TGCGCCAGCAGCTTGGCCGACACCTACGAGCAGTACTTC.

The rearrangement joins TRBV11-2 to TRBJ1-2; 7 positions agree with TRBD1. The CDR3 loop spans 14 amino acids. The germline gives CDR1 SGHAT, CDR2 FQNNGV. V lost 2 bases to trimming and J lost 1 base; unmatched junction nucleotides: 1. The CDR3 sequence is CASSLNRGNYGYTF. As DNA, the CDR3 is TGTGCCAGCAGCTTAAACAGGGGTAACTATGGCTACACCTTC.

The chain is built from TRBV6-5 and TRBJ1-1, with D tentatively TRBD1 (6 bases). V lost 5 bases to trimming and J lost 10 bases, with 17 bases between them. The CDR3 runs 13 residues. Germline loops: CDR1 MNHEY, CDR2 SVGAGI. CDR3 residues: CASSPDSLGRAFF. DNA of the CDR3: TGTGCCAGCAGTCCGGACAGTTTGGGTCGAGCTTTCTTT.

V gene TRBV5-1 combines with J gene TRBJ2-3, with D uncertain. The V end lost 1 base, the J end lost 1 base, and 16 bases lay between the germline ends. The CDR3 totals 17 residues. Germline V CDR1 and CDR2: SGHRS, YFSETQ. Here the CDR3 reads CASSLSVADLGTDTQYF. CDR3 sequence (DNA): TGCGCCAGCAGCTTGTCCGTGGCGGATCTAGGCACAGATACGCAGTATTTT.

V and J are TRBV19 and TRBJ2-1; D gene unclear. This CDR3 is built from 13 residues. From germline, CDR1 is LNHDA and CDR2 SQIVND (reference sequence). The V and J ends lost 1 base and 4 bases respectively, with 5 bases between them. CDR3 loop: CASSIGLYNEQFF. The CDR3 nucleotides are TGTGCCAGTAGTATAGGTCTTTACAATGAGCAGTTCTTC.

The DNA of the CDR3 is TGCGCCAGCAGCTACGAGGGGGCGTCCTACGAGCAGTACTTC. The encoded protein is CASSYEGASYEQYF. The V and J genes are TRBV5-1 and TRBJ2-7, with 7 nucleotides matching TRBD1. From germline, CDR1 is SGHRS and CDR2 YFSETQ. This CDR3 contains 14 residues. V dropped 3 bases and J dropped 1; count of bases not matched to a gene: 4. The full variable domain, in which reference TRBV5-1 and TRBJ2-7 provide the parts outside the CDR3, is KAGVTQTPRYLIKTRGQQVTLSCSPISGHRSVSWYQQTPGQGLQFLFEYFSETQRNKGNFPGRFSGRQFSNSRSEMNVSTLELGDSALYLCASSYEGASYEQYFGPGTRLTVT.

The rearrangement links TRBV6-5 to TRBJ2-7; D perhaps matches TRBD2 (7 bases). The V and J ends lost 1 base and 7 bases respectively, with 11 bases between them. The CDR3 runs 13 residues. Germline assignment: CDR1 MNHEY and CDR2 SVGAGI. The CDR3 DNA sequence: TGTGCCAGCAGTTACTGGGGGAGGGGGGAGCAGTACTTC. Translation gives CASSYWGRGEQYF.

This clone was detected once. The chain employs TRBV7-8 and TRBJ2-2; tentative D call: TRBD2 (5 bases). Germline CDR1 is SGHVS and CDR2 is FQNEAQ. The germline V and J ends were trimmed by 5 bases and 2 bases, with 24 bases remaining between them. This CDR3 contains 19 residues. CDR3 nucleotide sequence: TGTGCCAGCAGCCTCCCCCCACTAGATTTAGGCCTTAACACCGGGGAGCTGTTTTTT. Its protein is CASSLPPLDLGLNTGELFF.

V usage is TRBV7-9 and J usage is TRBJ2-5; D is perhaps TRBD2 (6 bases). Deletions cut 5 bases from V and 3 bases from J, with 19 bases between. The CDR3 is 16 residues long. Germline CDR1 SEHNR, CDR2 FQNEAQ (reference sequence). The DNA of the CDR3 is TGTGCCAGCAGCCCCGGGGGTACGGGGAATAAAGAGACCCAGTACTTC. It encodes CASSPGGTGNKETQYF.

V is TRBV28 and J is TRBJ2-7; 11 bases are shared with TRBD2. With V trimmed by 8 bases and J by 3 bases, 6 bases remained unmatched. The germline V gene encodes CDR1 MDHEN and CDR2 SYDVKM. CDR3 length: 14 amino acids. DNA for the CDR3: TGTGCCAGCTCGGGGGGGACTAGCGGCTACGAGCAGTACTTC. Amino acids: CASSGGTSGYEQYF.

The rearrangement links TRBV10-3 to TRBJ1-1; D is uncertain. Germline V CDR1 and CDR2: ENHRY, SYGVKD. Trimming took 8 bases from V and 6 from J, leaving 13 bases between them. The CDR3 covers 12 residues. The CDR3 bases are TGTGCCATCGCTATACAAGAGGCTGAAGCTTTCTTT. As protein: CAIAIQEAEAFF.

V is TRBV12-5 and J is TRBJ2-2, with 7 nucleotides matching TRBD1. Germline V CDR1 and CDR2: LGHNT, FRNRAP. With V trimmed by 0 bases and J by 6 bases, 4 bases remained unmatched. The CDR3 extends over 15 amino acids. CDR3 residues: CASGLVQGVPGELFF. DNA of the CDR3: TGTGCTAGTGGTTTGGTTCAGGGGGTTCCCGGGGAGCTGTTTTTT.

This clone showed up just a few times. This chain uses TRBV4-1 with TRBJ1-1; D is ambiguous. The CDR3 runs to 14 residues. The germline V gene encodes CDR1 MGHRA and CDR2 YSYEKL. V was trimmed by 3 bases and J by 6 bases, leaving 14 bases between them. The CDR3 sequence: CASSHPGEGPEAFF. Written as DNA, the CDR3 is TGCGCCAGCAGCCACCCCGGGGAAGGTCCTGAAGCTTTCTTT.

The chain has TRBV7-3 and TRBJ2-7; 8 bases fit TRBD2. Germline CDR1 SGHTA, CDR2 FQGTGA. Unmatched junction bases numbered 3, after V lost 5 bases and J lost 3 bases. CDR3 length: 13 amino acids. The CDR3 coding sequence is TGTGCCAGCAGCCCCGGGACTAGCTACGAGCAGTACTTC. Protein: CASSPGTSYEQYF.